One and the same sample provided the 21 T cell receptor beta chains below, sequenced in a study of early T cells in non-severe SARS-CoV-2 infection. TCRdb re-called the 5' RACE reads with MiXCR, one entry per CDR3 protein. This table has tens of thousands of distinct CDR3 sequences, 5% appearing once. The sample consisted of whole blood, taken at baseline. These receptors all come from an adult who was a healthcare worker with PCR-confirmed SARS-CoV-2 infection or an uninfected control (not recorded which).

This clonotype was counted a few times. The chain links TRBV19 to TRBJ1-1, with D perhaps TRBD1 (6 bases). The CDR3 runs 12 residues. Trimming shortened V by 5 bases and J by 7 bases, and 11 bases separated the two germline ends. Germline V lookup: CDR1 LNHDA, CDR2 SQIVND (reference sequence). The DNA for the CDR3 is TGTGCCAGTAGTTTACAGGGAGTTGAAGCTTTCTTT. Translated: CASSLQGVEAFF.

This clonotype was recorded many times. This chain connects TRBV29-1 to TRBJ1-5; weak D call: TRBD1 (5 bases). The length of the CDR3 is 13 residues. The V end lost 4 bases, the J end lost 7 bases, and 14 bases lay between the germline ends. Germline V lookup: CDR1 SQVTM, CDR2 ANQGSEA. The CDR3 coding sequence is TGCAGCGTTGGTCCACACGGGGGGCAGCCCCAGCATTTT. Amino acids: CSVGPHGGQPQHF.

The genes are TRBV7-9 and TRBJ1-4; D is uncertain. The V gene's germline CDR1 is SEHNR and CDR2 FQNEAQ (reference sequence). This CDR3 is built from 15 residues. V lost 5 bases to trimming and J lost 6 bases, with 16 bases between them. The CDR3 here is CASSQNGGLDEKLFF. In DNA form, the CDR3 reads TGTGCCAGCAGCCAAAACGGTGGCTTGGATGAAAAACTGTTTTTT.

This clonotype was recorded many times. V is TRBV10-3 and J is TRBJ2-1; D unclear. CDR1 is ENHRY, CDR2 SYGVKD, per germline. V was cut by 4 bases and J by 9 bases, with 19 bases left in between. There are 15 residues in the CDR3. The DNA for the CDR3 is TGTGCCATCAGTGGCACTTCGGACCCTTCGGGTGAGCAGTTCTTC. This encodes CAISGTSDPSGEQFF.

The chain's CDR3 is CASSLAGTSGGGELFF. DNA for the CDR3: TGCGCCAGCAGCTTGGCCGGGACTAGCGGAGGCGGGGAGCTGTTTTTT. The chain links TRBV5-1 to TRBJ2-2, with 11 bases aligning to TRBD2. The ends lost 0 bases at V and 7 bases at J; junction bases unmatched: 5. This CDR3 has 16 residues. Germline lookup yields CDR1 SGHRS and CDR2 YFSETQ.

This clonotype was picked up many times. The V gene is TRBV6-1, the J gene TRBJ2-7; D is uncertain. This CDR3 has 11 amino acids. V was pared by 1 base and J by 5 bases, with 3 bases between. Germline V lookup: CDR1 MNHNS, CDR2 SASEGT. The CDR3 is CASSEVDEQYF. The CDR3 DNA reads as TGTGCCAGCAGTGAAGTAGACGAGCAGTACTTC.

This clonotype was counted ten times or more. The J gene is TRBJ1-1, the V gene TRBV11-3; D is undetermined. Looked up from germline, CDR1 is SGHNT and CDR2 is YENEEA. The CDR3 runs to 15 residues. The V end was cut by 8 bases, the J end by 5 bases, with 21 bases between. CDR3 bases: TGTGCCAGCGCAAAGAGCGGGCCAGCGGGGACTGAAGCTTTCTTT. Amino acids: CASAKSGPAGTEAFF.

This clonotype was counted at least ten times. The J gene is TRBJ2-7, the V gene TRBV6-5; possibly TRBD1 for D (6 bases). With 5 bases removed from V and 4 bases from J, the gap between germline ends came to 9 bases. This CDR3 contains 12 residues. The germline CDR1 and CDR2 sequences are MNHEY and SVGAGI. The CDR3 DNA reads TGTGCCAGCAGTAGGGGGTCATACGAGCAGTACTTC. It specifies CASSRGSYEQYF.

This clonotype has ten or more counts. The V call is TRBV5-1, the J call TRBJ2-1; 9 nucleotides align to TRBD2. Germline CDR1 and CDR2: SGHRS and YFSETQ. The J segment lost 0 bases and the V segment lost 0 bases, leaving 19 bases of the junction unmatched. This CDR3 is built from 22 residues. CDR3 in DNA: TGCGCCAGCAGCTTGGTCTGGGGCTACCTAGCGGGGCGCCCAGACTCCTACAATGAGCAGTTCTTC. This gives the protein CASSLVWGYLAGRPDSYNEQFF.

The sample holds many counts of this clonotype. The V and J genes are TRBV5-5 and TRBJ1-1; tentatively, D is TRBD1 (6 bases). This CDR3 is built from 15 residues. V was clipped by 4 bases and J by 2 bases, with 15 bases between them. Germline assignment: CDR1 SGHKS and CDR2 YYEKEE (reference sequence). The CDR3 region has the DNA TGTGCCAGCAGCCCGTGGGACACTAAAAACACTGAAGCTTTCTTT. Translated, it gives CASSPWDTKNTEAFF. The full variable domain, rest sourced from reference TRBV5-5 and TRBJ1-1, is DAGVTQSPTHLIKTRGQQVTLRCSPISGHKSVSWYQQVLGQGPQFIFQYYEKEERGRGNFPDRFSARQFPNYSSELNVNALLLGDSALYLCASSPWDTKNTEAFFGQGTRLTVV.

This clonotype has at least ten counts. The rearrangement joins TRBV18 to TRBJ2-5; 13 nucleotides agree with TRBD2. V was clipped by 3 bases and J by 5 bases; unmatched bases: 3. The germline V gene encodes CDR1 KGHSH and CDR2 LQKENI. This CDR3 has 15 residues. Written as DNA, the CDR3 is TGTGCCAGCTCACCTGGACTAGCGGGAGTTGAGACCCAGTACTTC. Protein sequence: CASSPGLAGVETQYF.

The sample holds a few counts of this clonotype. In DNA form, the CDR3 reads TGTGCCAGCAGCTTAGAACCGGCAACTAATGAAAAACTGTTTTTT. Protein sequence: CASSLEPATNEKLFF. The chain employs TRBV7-6 and TRBJ1-4; D remains unclear. CDR1 is SGHVS, CDR2 FNYEAQ, per germline. The CDR3 is 15 amino acids. Trimming removed 1 base from V and 0 bases from J, with 6 bases in between.

The chain is built from TRBV20-1 and TRBJ2-3; D is ambiguous. Trimming cost V 6 bases and J 5 bases, with 9 bases left between them. The germline V gene encodes CDR1 DFQATT and CDR2 SNEGSKA (reference sequence). The CDR3 runs to 11 residues. The CDR3 region is CSAGRGDTQYF. In DNA, the CDR3 is TGCAGTGCAGGAAGAGGAGATACGCAGTATTTT.

This clonotype appeared a few times. The J gene is TRBJ1-1, the V gene TRBV29-1; the D is unclear. The CDR3 covers 12 residues. V was clipped by 0 bases and J by 3 bases, with 5 bases between them. Per the germline V gene, CDR1 is SQVTM and CDR2 is ANQGSEA. The CDR3 sequence is CSVEDGYTEAFF. The CDR3 DNA sequence: TGCAGCGTTGAAGACGGCTACACTGAAGCTTTCTTT.

This clonotype was counted at least ten times. This chain links TRBV18 with TRBJ2-7, with unresolved D. The V gene's germline CDR1 is KGHSH and CDR2 LQKENI. The CDR3 runs 14 residues. Trimming cost V 0 bases and J 0 bases, with 6 bases left between them. The CDR3 loop is CASSPPLSSYEQYF. The CDR3 bases are TGTGCCAGCTCACCACCGTTAAGCTCCTACGAGCAGTACTTC.

This clonotype was found many times. The chain uses TRBV4-1 and TRBJ2-7; D uncertain. The CDR3 contains 18 residues. Per germline, CDR1 MGHRA and CDR2 YSYEKL. The V end was cut by 1 base, the J end by 6 bases, with 25 bases between. The CDR3 spells CASSQAGFSTPLGTEQYF. The CDR3 DNA reads as TGCGCCAGCAGCCAAGCGGGCTTCTCGACCCCCCTCGGCACCGAGCAGTACTTC.

The rearrangement links TRBV6-1 to TRBJ2-3, with D tentatively TRBD2 (6 bases). The CDR3 is 16 amino acids. In germline, CDR1 is MNHNS, CDR2 SASEGT. V lost 5 bases, J lost 4 bases, and 19 bases lay in between. The CDR3 nucleotides read TGTGCCAGCAGTACCAACGGGGTTAGCGGCCCAGATACGCAGTATTTT. Amino acid sequence: CASSTNGVSGPDTQYF.

In this sample, this clonotype turned up many times. The chain recombines TRBV20-1 with TRBJ2-5, with D hard to call. The germline CDR1 and CDR2 sequences are DFQATT and SNEGSKA (reference sequence). The CDR3 spans 15 residues. Trimming cost V 0 bases and J 4 bases, with 15 bases left between them. CDR3 DNA sequence: TGCAGTGCTAGAGATGTCGAGAAGGGCACAGAGACCCAGTACTTC. It is translated as CSARDVEKGTETQYF.

The sample holds many counts of this clonotype. The chain links TRBV6-6 to TRBJ1-3; D is uncertain. The CDR3 loop spans 15 amino acids. Germline V gives CDR1 MNHNY, CDR2 SVGAGI (reference sequence). V was shortened by 6 bases and J by 0 bases, with 12 bases between the two germline ends. The CDR3 coding sequence is TGTGCCAGCAGACTACAGCTTCACTCTGGAAACACCATATATTTT. Translating it yields CASRLQLHSGNTIYF.

This clonotype was observed a handful of times. The V call is TRBV28, the J call TRBJ1-2; unclear D gene. Germline assignment: CDR1 MDHEN and CDR2 SYDVKM. The CDR3 has 14 residues. Trimming shortened V by 5 bases and J by 2 bases, and 12 bases separated the two germline ends. For the CDR3, the DNA is TGTGCCAGCAGTCCCAACATAGGAAACTATGGCTACACCTTC. This codes for CASSPNIGNYGYTF.

The rearrangement uses TRBV7-2 and TRBJ2-1; perhaps TRBD1 as D (5 bases). The germline V gene has CDR1 SGHTA and CDR2 FQGNSA. CDR3 length: 15 residues. V dropped 3 bases and J dropped 3 bases, with 12 bases sitting between them. This CDR3 is CASSLGLGSYNEQFF. In DNA form, the CDR3 reads TGTGCCAGCAGCTTGGGGCTAGGCAGCTACAATGAGCAGTTCTTC.